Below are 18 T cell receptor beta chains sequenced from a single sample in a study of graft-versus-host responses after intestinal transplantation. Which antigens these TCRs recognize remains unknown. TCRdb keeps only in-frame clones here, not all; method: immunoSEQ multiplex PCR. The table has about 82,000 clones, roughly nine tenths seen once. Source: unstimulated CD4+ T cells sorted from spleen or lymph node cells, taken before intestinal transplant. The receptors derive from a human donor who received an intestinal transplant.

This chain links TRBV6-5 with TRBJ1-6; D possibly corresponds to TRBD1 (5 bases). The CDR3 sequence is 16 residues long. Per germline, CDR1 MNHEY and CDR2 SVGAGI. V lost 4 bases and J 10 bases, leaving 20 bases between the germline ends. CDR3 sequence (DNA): TGTGCCAGCAGTTCCCTACCGGGACTCTGGGGATCACCCCTCCACTTT. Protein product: CASSSLPGLWGSPLHF.

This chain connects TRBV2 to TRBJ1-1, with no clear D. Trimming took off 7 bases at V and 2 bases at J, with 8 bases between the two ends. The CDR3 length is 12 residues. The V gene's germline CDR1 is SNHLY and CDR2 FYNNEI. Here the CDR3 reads CASNPVNTEAFF. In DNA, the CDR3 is TGTGCCAGCAATCCTGTTAACACTGAAGCTTTCTTT.

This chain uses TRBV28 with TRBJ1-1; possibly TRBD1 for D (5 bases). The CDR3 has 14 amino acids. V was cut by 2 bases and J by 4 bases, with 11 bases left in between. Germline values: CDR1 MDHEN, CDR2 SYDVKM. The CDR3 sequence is CASSLTFGGTEAFF. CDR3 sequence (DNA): TGTGCCAGCAGTTTAACCTTCGGGGGCACTGAAGCTTTCTTT.

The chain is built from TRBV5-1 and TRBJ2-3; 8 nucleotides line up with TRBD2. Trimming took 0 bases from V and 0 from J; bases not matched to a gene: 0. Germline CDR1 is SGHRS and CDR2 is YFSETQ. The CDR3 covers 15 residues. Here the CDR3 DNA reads TGCGCCAGCAGCTTGGAGCGGGGGAGCACAGATACGCAGTATTTT. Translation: CASSLERGSTDTQYF.

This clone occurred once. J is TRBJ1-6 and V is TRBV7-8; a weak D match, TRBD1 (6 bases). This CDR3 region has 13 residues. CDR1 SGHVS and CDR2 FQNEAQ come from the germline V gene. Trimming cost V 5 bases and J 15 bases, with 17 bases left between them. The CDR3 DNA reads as TGTGCCAGCAGCAGAGGAGGTGAGGGGGTCCTCCACTTT. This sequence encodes CASSRGGEGVLHF.

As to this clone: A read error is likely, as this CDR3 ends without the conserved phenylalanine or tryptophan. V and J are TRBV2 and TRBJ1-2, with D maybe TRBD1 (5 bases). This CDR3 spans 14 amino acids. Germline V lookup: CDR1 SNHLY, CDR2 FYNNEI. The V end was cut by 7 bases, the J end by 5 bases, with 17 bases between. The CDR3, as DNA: TGTGCCAGCACTTGGGGACTCCGGGAATATGGCTACACCCTC. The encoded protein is CASTWGLREYGYTL.

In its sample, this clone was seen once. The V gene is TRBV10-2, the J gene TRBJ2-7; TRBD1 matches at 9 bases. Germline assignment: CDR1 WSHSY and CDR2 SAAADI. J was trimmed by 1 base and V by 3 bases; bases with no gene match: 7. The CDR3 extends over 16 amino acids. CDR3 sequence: CASSDWKTGGSYEQYF. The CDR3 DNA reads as TGCGCCAGCAGTGACTGGAAGACAGGGGGGTCCTACGAGCAGTACTTC.

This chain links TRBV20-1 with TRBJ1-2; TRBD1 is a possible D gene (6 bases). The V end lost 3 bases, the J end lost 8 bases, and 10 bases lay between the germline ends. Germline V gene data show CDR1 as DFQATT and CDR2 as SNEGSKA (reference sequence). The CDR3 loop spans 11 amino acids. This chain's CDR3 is CSARAGEGYTF. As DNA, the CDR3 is TGCAGTGCTAGGGCAGGGGAAGGCTACACCTTC.

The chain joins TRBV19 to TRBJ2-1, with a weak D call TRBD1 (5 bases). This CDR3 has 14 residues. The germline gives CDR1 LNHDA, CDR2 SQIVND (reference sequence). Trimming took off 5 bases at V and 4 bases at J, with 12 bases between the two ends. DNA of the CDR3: TGTGCCAGTAGTCAAGACAGATCTTACAATGAGCAGTTCTTC. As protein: CASSQDRSYNEQFF.

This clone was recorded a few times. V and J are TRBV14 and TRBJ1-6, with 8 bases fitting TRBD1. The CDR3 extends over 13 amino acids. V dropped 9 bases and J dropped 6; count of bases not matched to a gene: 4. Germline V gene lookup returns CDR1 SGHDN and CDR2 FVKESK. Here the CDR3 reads CASRQGRNSPLHF. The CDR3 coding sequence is TGTGCCAGTCGACAGGGGCGTAATTCACCCCTCCACTTT. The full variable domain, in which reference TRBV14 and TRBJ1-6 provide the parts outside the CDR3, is EAGVTQFPSHSVIEKGQTVTLRCDPISGHDNLYWYRRVMGKEIKFLLHFVKESKQDESGMPNNRFLAERTGGTYSTLKVQPAELEDSGVYFCASRQGRNSPLHFGNGTRLTVT.

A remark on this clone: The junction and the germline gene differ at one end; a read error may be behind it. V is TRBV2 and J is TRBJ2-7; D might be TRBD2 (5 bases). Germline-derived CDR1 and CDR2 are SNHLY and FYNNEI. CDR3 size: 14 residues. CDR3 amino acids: CASSGQGSSYEQHF. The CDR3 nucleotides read TGTGCCAGCAGTGGGCAAGGGAGCTCCTACGAGCAGCACTTC. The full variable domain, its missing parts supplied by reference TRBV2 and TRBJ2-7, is EPEVTQTPSHQVTQMGQEVILRCVPISNHLYFYWYRQILGQKVEFLVSFYNNEISEKSEIFDDQFSVERPDGSNFTLKIRSTKLEDSAMYFCASSGQGSSYEQHFGPGTRLTVT.

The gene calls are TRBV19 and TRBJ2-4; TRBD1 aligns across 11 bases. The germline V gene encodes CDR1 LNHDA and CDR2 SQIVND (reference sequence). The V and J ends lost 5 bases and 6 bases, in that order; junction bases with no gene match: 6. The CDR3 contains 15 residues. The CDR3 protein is CASSGRTGGGNIQYF. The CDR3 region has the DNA TGTGCCAGTAGTGGGCGGACAGGGGGCGGAAACATTCAGTACTTC.

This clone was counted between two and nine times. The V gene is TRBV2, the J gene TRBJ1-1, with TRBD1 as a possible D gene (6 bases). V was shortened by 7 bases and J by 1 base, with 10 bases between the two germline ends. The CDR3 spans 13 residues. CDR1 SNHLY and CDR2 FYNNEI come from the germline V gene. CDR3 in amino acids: CASIWTENTEAFF. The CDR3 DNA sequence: TGTGCCAGCATTTGGACAGAGAACACTGAAGCTTTCTTT.

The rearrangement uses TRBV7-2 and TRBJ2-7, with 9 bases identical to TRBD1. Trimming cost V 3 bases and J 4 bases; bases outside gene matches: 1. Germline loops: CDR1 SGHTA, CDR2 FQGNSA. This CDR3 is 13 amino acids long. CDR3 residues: CASSFGQGYEQYF. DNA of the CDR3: TGTGCCAGCAGCTTTGGACAGGGGTACGAGCAGTACTTC.

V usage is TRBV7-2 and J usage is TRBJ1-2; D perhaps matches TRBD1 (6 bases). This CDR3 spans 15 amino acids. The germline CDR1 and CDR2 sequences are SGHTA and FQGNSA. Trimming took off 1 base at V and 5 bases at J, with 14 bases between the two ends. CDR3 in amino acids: CASSLDIGTLYGYTF. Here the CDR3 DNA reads TGTGCCAGCAGCTTAGACATCGGGACACTTTATGGCTACACCTTC. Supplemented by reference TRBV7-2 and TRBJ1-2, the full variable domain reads GAGVSQSPSNKVTEKGKDVELRCDPISGHTALYWYRQSLGQGLEFLIYFQGNSAPDKSGLPSDRFSAERTGGSVSTLTIQRTQQEDSAVYLCASSLDIGTLYGYTFGSGTRLTVV.

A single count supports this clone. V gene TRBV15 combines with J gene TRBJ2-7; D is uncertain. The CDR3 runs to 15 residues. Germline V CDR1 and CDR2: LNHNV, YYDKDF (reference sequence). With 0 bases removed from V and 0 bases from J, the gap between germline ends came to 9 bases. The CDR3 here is CATSREKFSSYEQYF. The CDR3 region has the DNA TGTGCCACCAGCAGAGAAAAATTTAGCTCCTACGAGCAGTACTTC.

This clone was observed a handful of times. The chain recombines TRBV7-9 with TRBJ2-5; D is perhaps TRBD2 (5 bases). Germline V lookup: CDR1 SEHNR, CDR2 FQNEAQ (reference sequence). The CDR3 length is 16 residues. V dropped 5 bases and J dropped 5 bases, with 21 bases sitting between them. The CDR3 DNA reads TGTGCCAGCAGCCCCACAGCCCTGAGGGATGGGGAGACCCAGTACTTC. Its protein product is CASSPTALRDGETQYF.

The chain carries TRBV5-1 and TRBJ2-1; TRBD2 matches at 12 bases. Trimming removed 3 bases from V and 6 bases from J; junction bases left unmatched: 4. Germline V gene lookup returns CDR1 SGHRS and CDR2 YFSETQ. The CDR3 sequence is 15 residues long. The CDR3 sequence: CASSWTSGTPNEQFF. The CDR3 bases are TGCGCCAGCAGCTGGACTAGCGGGACCCCCAATGAGCAGTTCTTC.